This section outlines one T cell receptor (beta chain) sequence together with its context. From germline, CDR1 is LNHDA and CDR2 SQIVND (reference sequence). The V gene lost 6 bases and the J gene lost 1 base, with 13 bases spanning the gap. The CDR3 has 15 residues. These data originate in a study of blood T cell repertoires in COVID-19. Study-level information: There were acute and convalescent COVID-19 samples, and they came from the United States, Italy and Spain. The analysed material was cDNA or gDNA that came from T cells, B-cell-depleted T cells, or PBMCs.

Per the study methods: Estimation of nucleated cell counts relied on the amplification of reference gene primers. The data were produced by immunoSEQ multiplex PCR, yet TCRdb's version contains in-frame clones alone and is incomplete. V and J calls and clone size are given by that table; D and trimming were obtained from the DNA. The table shows a few hundred thousand clones, with roughly 85% occurring only once. The clonotype was recovered from a woman aged 18-29 years with acute or convalescent COVID-19. The chain couples TRBV19 to TRBJ2-4, with D possibly matching TRBD1 (5 bases). The sample comprised peripheral blood. CDR3 amino acids: CASSRPRQAKNIQYF. CDR3 bases: TGTGCCAGTAGCCGACCTCGACAGGCCAAAAACATTCAGTACTTC.